These 16 T cell receptor beta chains share one sample of origin, sequenced in a study of Ad26.COV2.S vaccination and SARS-CoV-2 variants. TCRdb's table, derived via immunoSEQ multiplex PCR, lists solely in-frame clones and lacks some. The sample has 250,000 to 300,000 clones, about 90% seen once. The treatment: some 19 received Ad26.COV2.S at low or high dose, single or two shots; several received placebo; per-sample allocation not given. Repertoires come from day 63 after the first vaccine or placebo injection. The specimen was peripheral blood, collected in a trial of Ad26.COV2.S vaccine versus placebo. These receptor sequences come from a person aged 18-65 years who received the Ad26.COV2.S COVID-19 vaccine or a placebo.

This clone was recorded once. The V call is TRBV5-1, the J call TRBJ2-3, with a weak D call TRBD1 (6 bases). The CDR3 covers 14 residues. Germline lookup yields CDR1 SGHRS and CDR2 YFSETQ. V lost 7 bases, J lost 2 bases, and 14 bases lay in between. CDR3 bases: TGCGCCAGCCGACAGGCCCCGACCACAGATACGCAGTATTTT. This codes for CASRQAPTTDTQYF.

This clone was seen a single time. CDR3 sequence: CASSSRQGSSTEAFF. DNA for the CDR3: TGCGCCAGCAGCTCCAGACAGGGGAGCAGCACTGAAGCTTTCTTT. This chain connects TRBV5-1 to TRBJ1-1; TRBD1 matches 8 bases. Germline V gives CDR1 SGHRS, CDR2 YFSETQ. There are 15 residues in the CDR3. J lost 4 bases, V lost 3 bases, and 8 bases had no gene match.

This chain connects TRBV4-2 to TRBJ1-3, with D possibly TRBD1 on 5 matching bases. Germline CDR1 reads LGHNA; CDR2 reads YNFKEQ. The V end was cut by 3 bases, the J end by 4 bases, with 10 bases between. CDR3 size: 14 residues. The CDR3 region is CASSHDSSGNTIYF. The CDR3 DNA follows: TGTGCCAGCAGCCACGACAGCTCCGGAAACACCATATATTTT.

This chain joins TRBV18 and TRBJ2-3; D is ambiguous. Germline CDR1 is KGHSH and CDR2 is LQKENI. V was clipped by 4 bases and J by 4 bases, with 6 bases between them. This CDR3 has 12 amino acids. Here the CDR3 reads CASSLGPDTQYF. The CDR3 DNA follows: TGTGCCAGCTCACTAGGCCCAGATACGCAGTATTTT.

This chain joins TRBV5-4 and TRBJ2-7; no clear D. CDR1 and CDR2 (germline): SGHNT, YYREEE (reference sequence). Trimming took 0 bases from V and 0 from J, leaving 13 bases between them. The CDR3 is made up of 16 amino acids. CDR3 nucleotide sequence: TGTGCCAGCAGCTTGGGGGGTCAGGTGGACTCCTACGAGCAGTACTTC. Amino acids: CASSLGGQVDSYEQYF.

This clone was detected only a few times. V and J are TRBV4-3 and TRBJ1-5, with D hard to call. This CDR3 is built from 17 residues. Trimming shortened V by 2 bases and J by 1 base, and 15 bases separated the two germline ends. Germline-derived CDR1 and CDR2 are LGHNA and YSLEER. The CDR3 sequence: CASSQSNAPGSNQPQHF. In DNA, the CDR3 is TGCGCCAGCAGCCAATCCAACGCCCCGGGCAGCAATCAGCCCCAGCATTTT.

This clone was seen a single time. The chain has TRBV2 and TRBJ1-3; TRBD1 might be the D (6 bases). This CDR3 comprises 15 residues. Trimming stripped 5 bases from V and 0 bases from J, with 11 bases between. CDR1 is SNHLY and CDR2 is FYNNEI in the germline V gene. CDR3 sequence reads: CASSHRDTSGNTIYF. The CDR3 DNA sequence: TGTGCCAGCAGTCACAGGGATACCTCTGGAAACACCATATATTTT.

This rearrangement joins TRBV30 to TRBJ1-6, with a possible D match to TRBD1 (6 bases). The CDR3 has 14 amino acids. Germline-derived CDR1 and CDR2 are GTSNPN and SVGIG (reference sequence). V dropped 3 bases and J dropped 2 bases, with 8 bases sitting between them. The CDR3 region has the DNA TGTGCCTGGAGATGGGGGCCCTATAATTCACCCCTCCACTTT. Amino acid sequence: CAWRWGPYNSPLHF.

CDR3 nucleotides: TGTGCCAGCAGCCTAGGACAGGGAATTAACAATGAGCAGTTCTTC. This codes for CASSLGQGINNEQFF. The chain recombines TRBV7-2 with TRBJ2-1; 8 bases align to TRBD1. The V and J ends lost 5 bases and 5 bases, in that order; junction bases with no gene match: 8. Germline V lookup: CDR1 SGHTA, CDR2 FQGNSA. The CDR3 runs to 15 residues.

The genes are TRBV23-1 and TRBJ2-3; 10 bases map to TRBD1. TRBV23-1 is classed as an ORF, of uncertain function. Unmatched junction bases numbered 3, after V lost 3 bases and J lost 3 bases. The length of the CDR3 is 15 residues. As DNA, the CDR3 is TGCGCCAGCAGTCACTTGGGACAGGGGACAGATACGCAGTATTTT. Encoded protein: CASSHLGQGTDTQYF.

This chain connects TRBV4-3 to TRBJ2-2, with TRBD2 matching over 7 bases. The germline V gene encodes CDR1 LGHNA and CDR2 YSLEER. V lost 3 bases, J lost 1 base, and 5 bases stayed unmatched. The CDR3 consists of 16 residues. The CDR3 is CASSQAGGRNTGELFF. In nucleotides, the CDR3 is TGCGCCAGCAGCCAGGCTGGCGGGAGGAACACCGGGGAGCTGTTTTTT.

The chain links TRBV6-4 to TRBJ2-1, with 10 bases fitting TRBD1. Unmatched junction bases numbered 7, after V lost 4 bases and J lost 10 bases. There are 14 residues in the CDR3. Germline V lookup: CDR1 MRHNA, CDR2 SNTAGT. Written as DNA, the CDR3 is TGTGCCAGCAGTGCCGGGACAGGGGAGGTAGAGCAGTTCTTC. It encodes CASSAGTGEVEQFF.

This chain uses TRBV6-5 with TRBJ2-3; TRBD2 aligns across 11 bases. Germline-derived CDR1 and CDR2 are MNHEY and SVGAGI. The ends lost 6 bases at V and 3 bases at J; junction bases unmatched: 2. The CDR3 is 14 amino acids. The CDR3 region is CASRVAGGTDTQYF. CDR3 DNA: TGTGCCAGCAGAGTAGCGGGGGGGACAGATACGCAGTATTTT.

V is TRBV18 and J is TRBJ2-5; no clear D gene. The length of the CDR3 is 15 residues. Germline V CDR1 and CDR2: KGHSH, LQKENI. The ends were cut back, 2 bases at V and 0 bases at J, with 10 bases in the middle. Here the CDR3 reads CASSPNGQYQETQYF. CDR3 nucleotide sequence: TGTGCCAGCTCACCAAATGGGCAGTACCAAGAGACCCAGTACTTC.

This chain uses TRBV5-4 with TRBJ1-3; 8 bases are shared with TRBD1. CDR3 length equals 16 residues. Trimming cost V 0 bases and J 1 base; bases outside gene matches: 3. CDR1 is SGHNT and CDR2 is YYREEE in the germline V gene (reference sequence). The CDR3 DNA is TGTGCCAGCAGCTTGGGACAGGGGCGATCTGGAAACACCATATATTTT. Residues: CASSLGQGRSGNTIYF.

The chain recombines TRBV2 with TRBJ2-7; no definite D call. This CDR3 contains 14 residues. Trimming removed 7 bases at V and 4 bases at J, with 17 bases between. The germline CDR1 and CDR2 sequences are SNHLY and FYNNEI. In DNA form, the CDR3 reads TGTGCCAGCAACCTACCCCGCGGACCGTACGAGCAGTACTTC. This gives the protein CASNLPRGPYEQYF. The entire variable domain, with the rest obtained from reference TRBV2 and TRBJ2-7, is as follows: EPEVTQTPSHQVTQMGQEVILRCVPISNHLYFYWYRQILGQKVEFLVSFYNNEISEKSEIFDDQFSVERPDGSNFTLKIRSTKLEDSAMYFCASNLPRGPYEQYFGPGTRLTVT.